This TCR beta chain was recovered during a study of shared clonotypes between healthy human individuals. In regard to this clone: No antigen is known for it.

The study, taken as a whole, reports: Despite large depth, sorted-subset datasets appeared incompletely sequenced.

An even split of each subset's genomic DNA across several immunoSEQ plates was performed. Here immunoSEQ multiplex PCR was the method, and the copy in TCRdb shows in-frame clones only, minus some. The table lists 900,000 to 1,200,000 clones, roughly 74% of them singletons. Looked up from germline, CDR1 is LNHDA and CDR2 is SQIVND (reference sequence). The CDR3 has 15 residues. The V segment lost 7 bases and the J segment 8 bases; nucleotides outside the gene matches: 11. Healthy HIV-negative adults with no recent acute infections or vaccinations were recruited as donors. From CD4+ cells came CD45RA+ naive and CD45RA-negative memory subsets.

The specimen was memory CD4+ T cells from PBMCs. Noted subset: CD45RA-negative fraction. This clonotype originated in a young man in good health. Some clones in this sample may be carry-over from other donors' samples. V usage is TRBV19 and J usage is TRBJ2-2; TRBD1 agrees at 9 bases. In nucleotides, the CDR3 is TGTGCCAGTAACGTTGGACAGGGGTCAGCAGGGGAGCTGTTTTTT. Protein sequence: CASNVGQGSAGELFF.